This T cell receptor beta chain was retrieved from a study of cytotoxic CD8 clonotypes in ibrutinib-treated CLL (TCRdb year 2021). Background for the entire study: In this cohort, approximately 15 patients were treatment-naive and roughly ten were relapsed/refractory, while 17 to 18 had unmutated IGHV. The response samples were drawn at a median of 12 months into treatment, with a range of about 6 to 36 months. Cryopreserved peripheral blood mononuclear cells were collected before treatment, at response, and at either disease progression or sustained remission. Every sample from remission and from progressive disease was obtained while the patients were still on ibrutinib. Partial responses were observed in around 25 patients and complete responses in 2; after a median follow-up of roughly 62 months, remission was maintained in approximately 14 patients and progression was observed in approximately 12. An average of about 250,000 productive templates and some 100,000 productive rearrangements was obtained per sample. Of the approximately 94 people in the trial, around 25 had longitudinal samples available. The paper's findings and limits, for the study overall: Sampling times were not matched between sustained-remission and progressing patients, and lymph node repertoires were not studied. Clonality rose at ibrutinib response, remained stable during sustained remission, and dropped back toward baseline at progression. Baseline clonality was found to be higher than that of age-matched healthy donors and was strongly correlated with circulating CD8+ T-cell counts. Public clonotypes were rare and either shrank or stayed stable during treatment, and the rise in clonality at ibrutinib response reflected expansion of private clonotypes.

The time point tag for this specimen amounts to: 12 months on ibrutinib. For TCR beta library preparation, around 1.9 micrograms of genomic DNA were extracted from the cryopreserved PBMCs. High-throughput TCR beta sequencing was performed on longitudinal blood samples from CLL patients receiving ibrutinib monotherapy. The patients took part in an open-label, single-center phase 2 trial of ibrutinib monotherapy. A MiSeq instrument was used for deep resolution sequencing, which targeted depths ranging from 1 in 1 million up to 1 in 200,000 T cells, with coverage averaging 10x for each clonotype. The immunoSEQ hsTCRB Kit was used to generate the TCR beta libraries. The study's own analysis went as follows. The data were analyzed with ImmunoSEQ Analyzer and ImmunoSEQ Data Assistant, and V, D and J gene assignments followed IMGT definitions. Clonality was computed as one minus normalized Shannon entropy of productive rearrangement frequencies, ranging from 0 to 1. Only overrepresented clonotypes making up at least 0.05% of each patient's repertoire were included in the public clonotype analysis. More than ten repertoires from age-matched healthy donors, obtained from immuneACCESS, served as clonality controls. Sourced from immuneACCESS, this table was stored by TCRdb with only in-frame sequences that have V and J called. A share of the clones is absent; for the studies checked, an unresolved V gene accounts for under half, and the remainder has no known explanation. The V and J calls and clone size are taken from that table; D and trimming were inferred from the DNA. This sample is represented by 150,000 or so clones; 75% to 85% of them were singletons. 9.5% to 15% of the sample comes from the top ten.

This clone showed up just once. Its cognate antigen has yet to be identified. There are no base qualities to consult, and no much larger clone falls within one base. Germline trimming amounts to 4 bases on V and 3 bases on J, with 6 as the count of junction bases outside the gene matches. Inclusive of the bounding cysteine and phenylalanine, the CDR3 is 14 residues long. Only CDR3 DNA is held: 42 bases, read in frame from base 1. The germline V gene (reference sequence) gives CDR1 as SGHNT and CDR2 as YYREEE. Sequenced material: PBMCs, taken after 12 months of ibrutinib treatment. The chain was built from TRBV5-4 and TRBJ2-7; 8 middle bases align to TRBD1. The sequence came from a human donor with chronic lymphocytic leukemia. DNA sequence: TGTGCCAGCAGCCCGGGACAGGCTAACTACGAGCAGTACTTC. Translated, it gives CASSPGQANYEQYF.